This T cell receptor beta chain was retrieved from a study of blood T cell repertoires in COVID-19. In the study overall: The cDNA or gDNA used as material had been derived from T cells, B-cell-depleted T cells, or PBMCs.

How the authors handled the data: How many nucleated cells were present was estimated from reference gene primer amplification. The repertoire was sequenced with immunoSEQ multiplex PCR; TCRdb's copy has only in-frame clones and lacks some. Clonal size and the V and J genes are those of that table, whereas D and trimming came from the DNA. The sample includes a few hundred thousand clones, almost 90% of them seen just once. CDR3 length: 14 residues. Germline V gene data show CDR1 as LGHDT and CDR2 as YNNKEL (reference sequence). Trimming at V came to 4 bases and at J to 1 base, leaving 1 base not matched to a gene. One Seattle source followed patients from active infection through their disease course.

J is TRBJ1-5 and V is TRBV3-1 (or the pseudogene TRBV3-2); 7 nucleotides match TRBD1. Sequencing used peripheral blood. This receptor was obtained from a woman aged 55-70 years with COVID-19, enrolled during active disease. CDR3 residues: CASSPGQSNQPQHF. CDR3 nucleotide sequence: TGTGCCAGCAGCCCGGGACAGAGCAATCAGCCCCAGCATTTT.